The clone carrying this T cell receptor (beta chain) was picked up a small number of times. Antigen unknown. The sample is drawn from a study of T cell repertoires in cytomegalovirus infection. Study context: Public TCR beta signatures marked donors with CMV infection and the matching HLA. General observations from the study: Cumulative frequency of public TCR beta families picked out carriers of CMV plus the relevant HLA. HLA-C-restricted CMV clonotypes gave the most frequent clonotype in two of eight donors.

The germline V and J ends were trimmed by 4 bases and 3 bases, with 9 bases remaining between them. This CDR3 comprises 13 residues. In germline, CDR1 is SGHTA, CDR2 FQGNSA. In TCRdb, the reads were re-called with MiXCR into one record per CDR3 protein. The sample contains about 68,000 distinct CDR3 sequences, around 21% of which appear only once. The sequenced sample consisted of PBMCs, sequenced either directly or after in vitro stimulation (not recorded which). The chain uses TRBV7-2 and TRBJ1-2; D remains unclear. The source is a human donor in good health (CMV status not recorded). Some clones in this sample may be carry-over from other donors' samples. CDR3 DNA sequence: TGTGCCAGCAGCTACCAGCCGGACTATGGCTACACCTTC. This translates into CASSYQPDYGYTF.